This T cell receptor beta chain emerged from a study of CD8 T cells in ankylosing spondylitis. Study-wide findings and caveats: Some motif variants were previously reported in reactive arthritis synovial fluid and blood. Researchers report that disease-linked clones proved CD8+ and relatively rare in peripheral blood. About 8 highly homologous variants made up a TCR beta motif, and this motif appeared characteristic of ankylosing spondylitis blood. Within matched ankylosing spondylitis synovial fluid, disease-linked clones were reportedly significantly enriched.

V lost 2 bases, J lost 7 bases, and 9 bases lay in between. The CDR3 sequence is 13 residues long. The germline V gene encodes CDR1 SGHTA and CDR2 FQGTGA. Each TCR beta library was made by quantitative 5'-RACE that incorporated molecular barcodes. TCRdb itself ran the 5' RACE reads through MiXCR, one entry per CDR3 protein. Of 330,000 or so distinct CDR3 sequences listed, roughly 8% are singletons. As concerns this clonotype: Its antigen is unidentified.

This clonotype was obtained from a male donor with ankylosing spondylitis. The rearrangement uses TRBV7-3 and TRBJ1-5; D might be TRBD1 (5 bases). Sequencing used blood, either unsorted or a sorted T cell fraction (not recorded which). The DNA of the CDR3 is TGTGCCAGCAGCTTAGGGACGGGGCAGCCCCAGCATTTT. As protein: CASSLGTGQPQHF.